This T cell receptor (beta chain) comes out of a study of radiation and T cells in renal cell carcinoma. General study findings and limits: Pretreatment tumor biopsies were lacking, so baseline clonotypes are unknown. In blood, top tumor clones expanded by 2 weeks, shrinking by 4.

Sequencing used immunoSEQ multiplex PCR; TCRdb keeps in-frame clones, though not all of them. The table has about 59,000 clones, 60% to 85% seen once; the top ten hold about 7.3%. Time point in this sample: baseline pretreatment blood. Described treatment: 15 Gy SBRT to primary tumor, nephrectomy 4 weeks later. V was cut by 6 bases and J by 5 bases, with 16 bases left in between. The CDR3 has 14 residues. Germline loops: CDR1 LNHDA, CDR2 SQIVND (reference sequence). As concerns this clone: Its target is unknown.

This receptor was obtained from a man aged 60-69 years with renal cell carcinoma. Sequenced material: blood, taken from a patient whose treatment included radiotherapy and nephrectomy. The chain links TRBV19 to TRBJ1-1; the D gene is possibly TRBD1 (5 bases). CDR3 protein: CASSREGKLTEAFF. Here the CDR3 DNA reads TGTGCCAGTAGCAGGGAGGGGAAATTAACTGAAGCTTTCTTT. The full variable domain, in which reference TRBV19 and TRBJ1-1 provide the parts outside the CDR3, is DGGITQSPKYLFRKEGQNVTLSCEQNLNHDAMYWYRQDPGQGLRLIYYSQIVNDFQKGDIAEGYSVSREKKESFPLTVTSAQKNPTAFYLCASSREGKLTEAFFGQGTRLTVV.